The rows below give T cell receptor beta chains drawn from one sample of a study of Ad26.COV2.S vaccination and SARS-CoV-2 variants. Clones were read by immunoSEQ multiplex PCR, and TCRdb kept only the in-frame ones, dropping some. This table holds about 420,000 clones, 70% to 90% found once. The source was peripheral blood, collected in a trial of Ad26.COV2.S vaccine versus placebo. These TCRs come from a person aged 18-65 years who received the Ad26.COV2.S COVID-19 vaccine or a placebo. Both conserved end residues are part of each CDR3. Some rows mark clone size as missing; the rest say once, few, many or name a class of expanded clone.

j_gene: TRBJ2-7
v_gene: TRBV4-1
abundance: .
CDR3aa: CASSQDSSGGYSYEQYF

j_gene: TRBJ1-2
v_gene: TRBV10-3
abundance: .
CDR3aa: CAISEGQGVGYTF

j_gene: TRBJ2-3
v_gene: TRBV15
abundance: .
CDR3aa: CATSSLGQTTDTQYF

j_gene: TRBJ1-1
v_gene: TRBV7-9
abundance: few
CDR3aa: CASSLLAGGTEAFF

j_gene: TRBJ2-2
v_gene: TRBV4-1
abundance: .
CDR3aa: CASSQEAARGPGELFF

j_gene: TRBJ2-3
v_gene: TRBV11-2
abundance: .
CDR3aa: CASSSREGGGTDTQYF

j_gene: TRBJ2-5
v_gene: TRBV27
abundance: .
CDR3aa: CASSLGSGGGETQYF

j_gene: TRBJ1-1
v_gene: TRBV7-3
abundance: once
CDR3aa: CASSRGGVNTEAFF

j_gene: TRBJ2-2
v_gene: TRBV18
abundance: .
CDR3aa: CASSPQGLSTGELFF

j_gene: TRBJ1-2
v_gene: TRBV18
abundance: .
CDR3aa: CASSPISPGTGFGYTF

j_gene: TRBJ2-5
v_gene: TRBV7-2
abundance: few
CDR3aa: CASSLMISQETQYF

j_gene: TRBJ2-7
v_gene: TRBV6-5
abundance: .
CDR3aa: CASIDPSGGFYEQYF

j_gene: TRBJ2-6
v_gene: TRBV7-9
abundance: once
CDR3aa: CASSTTGKVVSGANVLTF

j_gene: TRBJ1-1
v_gene: TRBV6-1
abundance: .
CDR3aa: CASSDIPWGTEAFF

j_gene: TRBJ2-1
v_gene: TRBV15
abundance: .
CDR3aa: CATSRELPGTGQGNEQFF

j_gene: TRBJ1-1
v_gene: TRBV2
abundance: .
CDR3aa: CASSLQVEAFF

j_gene: TRBJ1-1
v_gene: TRBV9
abundance: .
CDR3aa: CASSVWINTEAFF

j_gene: TRBJ2-7
v_gene: TRBV9
abundance: once
CDR3aa: CASRGFRDRGYEQYF

j_gene: TRBJ1-1
v_gene: TRBV5-4
abundance: .
CDR3aa: CASSSDPVVAEAFF

j_gene: TRBJ2-6
v_gene: TRBV4-3
abundance: .
CDR3aa: CASSQELAGGLGANVLTF

j_gene: TRBJ2-1
v_gene: TRBV4-3
abundance: .
CDR3aa: CASSQVPSSYNEQFF

j_gene: TRBJ2-1
v_gene: TRBV2
abundance: .
CDR3aa: CASSGGVGNEQFF

j_gene: TRBJ2-3
v_gene: TRBV28
abundance: once
CDR3aa: CASPPPFVGASDTQYF

j_gene: TRBJ1-5
v_gene: TRBV9
abundance: .
CDR3aa: CASSVAGDGQPQHF

j_gene: TRBJ1-6
v_gene: TRBV5-1
abundance: .
CDR3aa: CASSLVPGGRSPLHF

j_gene: TRBJ2-2
v_gene: TRBV5-4
abundance: .
CDR3aa: CASSLPSTGELFF

j_gene: TRBJ1-3
v_gene: TRBV9
abundance: .
CDR3aa: CASSVEGLGNTIYF

j_gene: TRBJ2-7
v_gene: TRBV18
abundance: .
CDR3aa: CASSPLGLEGYEQYF

j_gene: TRBJ2-3
v_gene: TRBV7-2
abundance: .
CDR3aa: CASSFGAGTDTQYF

j_gene: TRBJ1-5
v_gene: TRBV30
abundance: .
CDR3aa: CAWSGSRRNQPQHF

j_gene: TRBJ2-3
v_gene: TRBV5-5
abundance: .
CDR3aa: CASSQRTSTDTQYF

j_gene: TRBJ2-1
v_gene: TRBV3-1/TRBV3-2
abundance: .
CDR3aa: CASSQTTGGYNEQFF

j_gene: TRBJ1-1
v_gene: TRBV6-6
abundance: many
CDR3aa: CASSMDPGTEAFF

j_gene: TRBJ2-7
v_gene: TRBV6-1
abundance: .
CDR3aa: CASSEWRSSSYEQYF

j_gene: TRBJ1-6
v_gene: TRBV6-5
abundance: .
CDR3aa: CASSYSGRGYSPLHF

j_gene: TRBJ1-2
v_gene: TRBV16
abundance: .
CDR3aa: CASSQSKVPNYGYTF

j_gene: TRBJ1-5
v_gene: TRBV19
abundance: .
CDR3aa: CASSIPGFGSNQPQHF

j_gene: TRBJ2-5
v_gene: TRBV5-1
abundance: once
CDR3aa: CASSSQGSRLAGTQETQYF

j_gene: TRBJ1-5
v_gene: TRBV3-1/TRBV3-2
abundance: .
CDR3aa: CASSNTVINQPQHF

j_gene: TRBJ2-1
v_gene: TRBV9
abundance: .
CDR3aa: CASSVTQNRYNEQFF

j_gene: TRBJ2-1
v_gene: TRBV6-2/TRBV6-3
abundance: .
CDR3aa: CASSYSTSGGYNEQFF

j_gene: TRBJ2-3
v_gene: TRBV15
abundance: .
CDR3aa: CATSRVLETDTQYF

j_gene: TRBJ1-1
v_gene: TRBV24-1
abundance: .
CDR3aa: CATRAQGLTEAFF

j_gene: TRBJ1-2
v_gene: TRBV5-5
abundance: many
CDR3aa: CASSLGPSGASYGYTF

j_gene: TRBJ2-3
v_gene: TRBV7-3
abundance: .
CDR3aa: CASSLDGKSTDTQYF

j_gene: TRBJ1-6
v_gene: TRBV7-2
abundance: .
CDR3aa: CASSDHRESSYNSPLHF

j_gene: TRBJ1-1
v_gene: TRBV3-1/TRBV3-2
abundance: .
CDR3aa: CASRQWGQDTEAFF

j_gene: TRBJ1-4
v_gene: TRBV30
abundance: few
CDR3aa: CAWSVPRENEKLFF

j_gene: TRBJ2-7
v_gene: TRBV6-5
abundance: .
CDR3aa: CASKAEGTHEQYF

j_gene: TRBJ1-5
v_gene: TRBV25-1
abundance: .
CDR3aa: CASRLYRDRWNQPQHF

j_gene: TRBJ1-1
v_gene: TRBV30
abundance: .
CDR3aa: CAWSVGGNTEAFF